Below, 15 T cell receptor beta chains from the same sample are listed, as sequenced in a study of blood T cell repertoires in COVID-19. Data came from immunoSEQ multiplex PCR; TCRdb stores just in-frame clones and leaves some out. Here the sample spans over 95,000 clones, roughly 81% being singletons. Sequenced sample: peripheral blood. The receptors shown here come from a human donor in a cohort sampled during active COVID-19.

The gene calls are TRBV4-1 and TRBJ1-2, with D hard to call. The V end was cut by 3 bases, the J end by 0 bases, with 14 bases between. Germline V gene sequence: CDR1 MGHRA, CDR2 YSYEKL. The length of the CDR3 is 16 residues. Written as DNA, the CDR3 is TGCGCCAGCAGCCAGAGCCCCCTATTAGCTAACTATGGCTACACCTTC. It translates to CASSQSPLLANYGYTF.

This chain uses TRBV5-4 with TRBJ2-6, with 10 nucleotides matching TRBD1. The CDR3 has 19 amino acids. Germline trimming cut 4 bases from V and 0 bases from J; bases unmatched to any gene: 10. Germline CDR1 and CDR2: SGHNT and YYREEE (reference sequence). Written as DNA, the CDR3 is TGTGCCAGCAGCACGCGGACAGGGGGTGGGCTCTCTGGGGCCAACGTCCTGACTTTC. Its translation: CASSTRTGGGLSGANVLTF.

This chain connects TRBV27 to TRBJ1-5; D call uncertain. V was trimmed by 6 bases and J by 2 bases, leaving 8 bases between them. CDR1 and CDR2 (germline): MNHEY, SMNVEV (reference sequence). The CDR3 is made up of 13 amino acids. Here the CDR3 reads CASRGGGNQPQHF. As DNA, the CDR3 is TGTGCCAGCAGGGGAGGAGGCAATCAGCCCCAGCATTTT.

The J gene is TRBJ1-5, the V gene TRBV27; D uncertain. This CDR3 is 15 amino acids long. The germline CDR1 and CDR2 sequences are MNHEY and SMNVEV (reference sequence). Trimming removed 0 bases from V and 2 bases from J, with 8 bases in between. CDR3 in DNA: TGTGCCAGCAGTTTATCGTCCCGGGGCAATCAGCCCCAGCATTTT. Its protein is CASSLSSRGNQPQHF.

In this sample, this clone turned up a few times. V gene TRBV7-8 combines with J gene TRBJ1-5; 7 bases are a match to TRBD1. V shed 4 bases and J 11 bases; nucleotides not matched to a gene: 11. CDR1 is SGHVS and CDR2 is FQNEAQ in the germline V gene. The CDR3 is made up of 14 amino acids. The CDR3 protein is CASSWGDRVGTQHF. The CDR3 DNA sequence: TGTGCCAGCAGCTGGGGCGACAGGGTCGGGACCCAGCATTTT.

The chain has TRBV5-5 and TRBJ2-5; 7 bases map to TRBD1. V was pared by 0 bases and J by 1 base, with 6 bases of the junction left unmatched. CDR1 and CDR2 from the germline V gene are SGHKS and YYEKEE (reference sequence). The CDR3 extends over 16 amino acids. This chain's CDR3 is CASSLGLAGGQETQYF. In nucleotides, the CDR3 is TGTGCCAGCAGCTTGGGACTCGCAGGGGGCCAAGAGACCCAGTACTTC.

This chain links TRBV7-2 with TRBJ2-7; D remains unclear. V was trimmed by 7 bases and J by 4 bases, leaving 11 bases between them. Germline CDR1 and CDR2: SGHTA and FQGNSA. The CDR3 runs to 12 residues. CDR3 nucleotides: TGTGCCAGCACTGTGGGCCGATACGAGCAGTACTTC. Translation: CASTVGRYEQYF.

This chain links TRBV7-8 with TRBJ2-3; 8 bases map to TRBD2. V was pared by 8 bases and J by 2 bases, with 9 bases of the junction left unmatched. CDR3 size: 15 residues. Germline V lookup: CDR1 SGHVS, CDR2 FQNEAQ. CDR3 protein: CASARRGVDTDTQYF. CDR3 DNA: TGTGCCAGCGCGCGGCGGGGGGTAGACACAGATACGCAGTATTTT.

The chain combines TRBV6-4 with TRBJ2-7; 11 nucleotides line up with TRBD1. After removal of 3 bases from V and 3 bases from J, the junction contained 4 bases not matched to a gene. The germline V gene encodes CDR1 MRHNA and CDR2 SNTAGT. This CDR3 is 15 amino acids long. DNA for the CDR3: TGTGCCAGCAGTGAATCCGGGACAGGGGGCTACGAGCAGTACTTC. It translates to CASSESGTGGYEQYF.

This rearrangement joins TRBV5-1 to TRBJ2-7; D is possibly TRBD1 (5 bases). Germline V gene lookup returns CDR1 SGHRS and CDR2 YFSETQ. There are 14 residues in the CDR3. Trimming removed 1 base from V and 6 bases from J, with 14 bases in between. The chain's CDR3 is CASSLTGAQAEQYF. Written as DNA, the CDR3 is TGCGCCAGCAGCTTGACAGGCGCCCAAGCCGAGCAGTACTTC. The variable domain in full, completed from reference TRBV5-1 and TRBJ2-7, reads KAGVTQTPRYLIKTRGQQVTLSCSPISGHRSVSWYQQTPGQGLQFLFEYFSETQRNKGNFPGRFSGRQFSNSRSEMNVSTLELGDSALYLCASSLTGAQAEQYFGPGTRLTVT.

CDR3 in amino acids: CASSGANTVSSGNTIYF. As DNA, the CDR3 is TGTGCCAGCAGCGGGGCGAATACGGTGAGCTCTGGAAACACCATATATTTT. V usage is TRBV7-9 and J usage is TRBJ1-3; weak D call: TRBD1 (5 bases). Germline CDR1 SEHNR, CDR2 FQNEAQ (reference sequence). CDR3 length: 17 residues. V lost 5 bases to trimming and J lost 0 bases, with 17 bases between them.

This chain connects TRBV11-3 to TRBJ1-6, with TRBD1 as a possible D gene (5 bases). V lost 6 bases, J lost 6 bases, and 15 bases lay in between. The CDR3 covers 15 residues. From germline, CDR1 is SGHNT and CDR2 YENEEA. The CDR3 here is CASRASGSINSPLHF. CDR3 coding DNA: TGTGCCAGCAGGGCTTCAGGGTCAATTAATTCACCCCTCCACTTT.

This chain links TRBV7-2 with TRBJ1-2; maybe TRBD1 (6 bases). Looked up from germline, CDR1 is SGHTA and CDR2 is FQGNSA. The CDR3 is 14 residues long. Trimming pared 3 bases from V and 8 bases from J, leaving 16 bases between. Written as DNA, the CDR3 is TGTGCCAGCAGCTTGGGGGGGGCCGTCTACGGCTACACCTTC. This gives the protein CASSLGGAVYGYTF. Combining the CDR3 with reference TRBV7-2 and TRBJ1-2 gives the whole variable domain GAGVSQSPSNKVTEKGKDVELRCDPISGHTALYWYRQSLGQGLEFLIYFQGNSAPDKSGLPSDRFSAERTGGSVSTLTIQRTQQEDSAVYLCASSLGGAVYGYTFGSGTRLTVV.

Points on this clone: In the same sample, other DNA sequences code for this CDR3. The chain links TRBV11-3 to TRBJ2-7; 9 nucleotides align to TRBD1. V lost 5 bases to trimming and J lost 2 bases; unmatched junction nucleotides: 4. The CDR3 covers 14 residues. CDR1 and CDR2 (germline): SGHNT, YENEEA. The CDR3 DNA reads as TGTGCCAGCAGCCTTGGGACAGGGACCTACGAGCAGTACTTC. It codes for CASSLGTGTYEQYF.

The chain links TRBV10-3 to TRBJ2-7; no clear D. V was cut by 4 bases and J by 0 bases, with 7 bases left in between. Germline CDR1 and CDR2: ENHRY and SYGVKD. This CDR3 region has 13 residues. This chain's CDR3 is CAISVDSSYEQYF. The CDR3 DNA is TGTGCCATCAGTGTAGATAGCTCCTACGAGCAGTACTTC.